This TCR beta chain came from a study of response to subunit inactivated influenza vaccine (dated by TCRdb to 2017 to 2018). With regard to the full study: Deep quantitative T cell receptor repertoire profiling was used in the study to track responses to a trivalent subunit inactivated influenza vaccine. Broad study findings and their caveats: The authors proposed that each seasonal influenza vaccination may bring in only a limited number of new T cells.

Comment on this clonotype: Its antigen remains unidentified. Base qualities are not provided; no much larger clone lies one nucleotide away.

The method behind the library was RT-PCR. Sequencer: Illumina HiSeq 2500. TCRdb passed the public sequencing reads through fastp at Q25 and MiXCR, retaining productive beta sequences. For every CDR3 protein sequence, its rows merge into one entry that carries the most common genes and DNA. For this sample the table gives under 750,000 distinct CDR3 sequences, of which around 11% were detected only once. The ten largest make up 9.5% to 13% of the sample. Specimen: PBMCs from blood, collected on the day of vaccination. The receptor comes from a man between 45 and 60 years old who received an inactivated influenza vaccine. Donor details come from another sample of the same person, matched by shared clones.

The bases are TGTGCCAGCAGCCAAGGTGGGAGACCCCTGACCTACGAGCAGTACTTC. Its protein is CASSQGGRPLTYEQYF. This chain is built from TRBV14 and TRBJ2-7; a tentative D match to TRBD2 spans 5 bases. Based on the germline V gene, the CDR1 and CDR2 sequences are SGHDN and FVKESK. V lost 1 base and J lost 2 bases; the stretch between them is 15 bases long. The CDR3 runs 16 amino acids, cysteine and phenylalanine included. CDR3 DNA only is kept here, 48 bases in frame from base 1.